This note documents a single T cell receptor beta chain sequence. Its antigen remains unidentified. The input lacks base qualities; no much larger clone sits a single base away. Donors formed part of the validation cohort, which comprised about 130 subjects and was distinct from the first cohort of over 500 subjects. The library was prepared using the immunoSEQ multiplex PCR assay. The published analysis was carried out like this. To diagnose cytomegalovirus status from the catalog of TCR beta chain sequences, a statistical classification framework was built. TCRdb provides this immuneACCESS table in a form limited to in-frame rearrangements. Some clones are lacking; in checked studies, under half of them reflect an unresolved V gene, and why the rest are absent is not known. V and J calls and clone size are copied from that table; D and trimming were computed from the DNA. The sample table contains 130,000 to 150,000 clones; only one count was recorded for 87% of them. The ten largest clonotypes hold 3.5% to 5% of the sample.

These data belong to a study of cytomegalovirus exposure and HLA in healthy donors (dated by TCRdb to 2016 to 2017). General notes on the study: A later analysis indicated that the 130 or so validation repertoires were generated on the platform also employed for the 666 repertoires of the first cohort. Besides the first cohort of around 700 subjects, a separate validation cohort made up of 120 or so different subjects was used. To predict cytomegalovirus infection status, the study combined high-throughput TCR immunosequencing, statistical association of individual TCRs with disease status, and machine learning. The study aimed to test whether cataloging public T cell receptors could reveal signatures of past pathogen exposure.

On the study overall, not on this receptor specifically: In the study, around 150 TCR beta chains were listed as associated with cytomegalovirus. According to the authors, the approach could potentially be generalized to other disease states and immunological phenotypes. While some public TCRs were present in many individuals, most TCR sequences turned up only very rarely across donors. In vitro tests confirmed that a few of the cytomegalovirus-associated TCR beta chains recognize cytomegalovirus antigens. Cytomegalovirus status was reported to be diagnosed by the classifier with high specificity and sensitivity in both the original and validation cohorts. A later analysis lacked HLA typing for the validation cohort, so it scored co-occurrence in that cohort across all 110 or so repertoires. A later analysis found that TCRs clustered in the first cohort also tended to co-occur in the approximately 120 validation repertoires, with more than 90% of cluster scores above 0.

The CDR3 contains 16 residues, cysteine and phenylalanine counted. Only the CDR3 region is kept as DNA, spanning 48 bases read in frame from base 1. CDR1 MNHNS and CDR2 SASEGT were looked up in the germline V gene. The junction shows trimming of 3 bases on V and 8 bases on J, plus 19 bases between the germline ends. The source is a man aged 18 to 29 in good health and CMV-seropositive. Sequencing was done on a sample of PBMCs. The chain couples TRBV6-1 to TRBJ2-2; TRBD2 is possibly the D segment (5 matching bases). The nucleotides are TGTGCCAGCAGTGATCCGAGAGAGGGATTCGGGGGGGAGCTGTTTTTT. This sequence encodes CASSDPREGFGGELFF.